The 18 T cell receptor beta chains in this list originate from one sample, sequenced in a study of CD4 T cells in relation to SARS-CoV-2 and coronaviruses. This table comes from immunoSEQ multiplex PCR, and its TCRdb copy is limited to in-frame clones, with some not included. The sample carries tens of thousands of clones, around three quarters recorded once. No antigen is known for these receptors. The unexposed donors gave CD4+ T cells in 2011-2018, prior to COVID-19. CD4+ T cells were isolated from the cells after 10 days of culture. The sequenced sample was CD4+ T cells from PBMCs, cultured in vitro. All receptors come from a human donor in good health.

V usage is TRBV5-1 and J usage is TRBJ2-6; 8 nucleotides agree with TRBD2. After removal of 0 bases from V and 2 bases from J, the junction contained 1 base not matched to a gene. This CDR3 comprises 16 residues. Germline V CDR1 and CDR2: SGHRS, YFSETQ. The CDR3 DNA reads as TGCGCCAGCAGCTTGGAAGCGGGGGCTGGGGCCAACGTCCTGACTTTC. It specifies CASSLEAGAGANVLTF.

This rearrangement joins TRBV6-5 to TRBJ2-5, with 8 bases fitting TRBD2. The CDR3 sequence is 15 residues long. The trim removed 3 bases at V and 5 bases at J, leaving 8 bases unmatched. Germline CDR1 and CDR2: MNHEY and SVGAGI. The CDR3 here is CASSYIGGGRETQYF. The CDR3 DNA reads TGTGCCAGCAGTTATATTGGCGGGGGGCGGGAGACCCAGTACTTC.

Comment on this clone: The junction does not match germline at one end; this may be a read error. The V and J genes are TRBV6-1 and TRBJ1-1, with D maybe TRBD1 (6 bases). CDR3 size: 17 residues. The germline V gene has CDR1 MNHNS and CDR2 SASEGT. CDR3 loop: CASSEVWSGVGNTEAFF. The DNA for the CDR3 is TGTGCTAGCAGTGAAGTTTGGTCAGGGGTAGGGAACACTGAAGCTTTCTTT.

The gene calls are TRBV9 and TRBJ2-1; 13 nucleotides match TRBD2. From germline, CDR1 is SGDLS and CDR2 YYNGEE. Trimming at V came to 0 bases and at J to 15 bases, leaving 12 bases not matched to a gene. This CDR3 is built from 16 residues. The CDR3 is CASSVDAATSGRRVFF. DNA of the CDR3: TGTGCCAGCAGCGTAGATGCAGCGACTAGCGGGAGGAGGGTGTTCTTC.

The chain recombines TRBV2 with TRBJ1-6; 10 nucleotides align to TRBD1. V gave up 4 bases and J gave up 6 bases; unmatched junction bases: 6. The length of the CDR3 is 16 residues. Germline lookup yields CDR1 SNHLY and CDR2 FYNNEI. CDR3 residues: CASSARTGGGNSPLHF. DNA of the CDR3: TGTGCCAGCAGTGCCCGGACAGGGGGAGGTAATTCACCCCTCCACTTT.

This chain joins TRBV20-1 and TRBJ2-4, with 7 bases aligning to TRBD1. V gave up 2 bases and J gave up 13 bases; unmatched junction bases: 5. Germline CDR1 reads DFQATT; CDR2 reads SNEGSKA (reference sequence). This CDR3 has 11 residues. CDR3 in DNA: TGCAGTGCTAGACAGTTGGGACAGCAGTACTTC. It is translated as CSARQLGQQYF.

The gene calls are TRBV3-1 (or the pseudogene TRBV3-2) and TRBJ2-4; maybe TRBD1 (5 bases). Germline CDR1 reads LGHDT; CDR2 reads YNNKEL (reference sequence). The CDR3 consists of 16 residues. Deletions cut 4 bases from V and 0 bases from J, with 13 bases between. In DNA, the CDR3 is TGTGCCAGCAGCCCCCGCACAGGAGAAGCCAAAAACATTCAGTACTTC. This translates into CASSPRTGEAKNIQYF.

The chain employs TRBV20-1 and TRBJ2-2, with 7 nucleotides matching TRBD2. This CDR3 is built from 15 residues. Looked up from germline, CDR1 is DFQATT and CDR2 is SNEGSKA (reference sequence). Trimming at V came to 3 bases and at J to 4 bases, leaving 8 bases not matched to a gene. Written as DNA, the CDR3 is TGCAGTGCTAGTGATGGCGGGAGACTCACCGGGGAGCTGTTTTTT. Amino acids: CSASDGGRLTGELFF.

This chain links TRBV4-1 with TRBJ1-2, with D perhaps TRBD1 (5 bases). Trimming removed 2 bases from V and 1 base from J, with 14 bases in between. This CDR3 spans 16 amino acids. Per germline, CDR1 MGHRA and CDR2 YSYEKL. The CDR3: CASSQHQDKDNYGYTF. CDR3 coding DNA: TGCGCCAGCAGCCAACACCAGGACAAAGATAACTATGGCTACACCTTC.

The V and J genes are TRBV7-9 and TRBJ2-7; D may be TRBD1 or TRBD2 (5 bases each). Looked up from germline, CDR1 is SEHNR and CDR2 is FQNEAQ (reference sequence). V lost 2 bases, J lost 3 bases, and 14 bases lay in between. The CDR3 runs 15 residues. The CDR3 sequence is CASSLKSSGGYEQYF. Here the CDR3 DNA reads TGTGCCAGCAGCTTAAAGTCGAGTGGGGGCTACGAGCAGTACTTC. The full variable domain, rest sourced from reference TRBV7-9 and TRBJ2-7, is DTGVSQNPRHKITKRGQNVTFRCDPISEHNRLYWYRQTLGQGPEFLTYFQNEAQLEKSRLLSDRFSAERPKGSFSTLEIQRTEQGDSAMYLCASSLKSSGGYEQYFGPGTRLTVT.

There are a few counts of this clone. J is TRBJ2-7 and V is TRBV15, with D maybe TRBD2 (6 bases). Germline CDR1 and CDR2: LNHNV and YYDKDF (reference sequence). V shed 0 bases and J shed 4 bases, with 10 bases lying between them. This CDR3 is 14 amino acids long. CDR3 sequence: CATSRDLEGYEQYF. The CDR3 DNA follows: TGTGCCACCAGCAGAGATCTGGAGGGGTACGAGCAGTACTTC. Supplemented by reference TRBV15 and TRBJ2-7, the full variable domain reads DAMVIQNPRYQVTQFGKPVTLSCSQTLNHNVMYWYQQKSSQAPKLLFHYYDKDFNNEADTPDNFQSRRPNTSFCFLDIRSPGLGDTAMYLCATSRDLEGYEQYFGPGTRLTVT.

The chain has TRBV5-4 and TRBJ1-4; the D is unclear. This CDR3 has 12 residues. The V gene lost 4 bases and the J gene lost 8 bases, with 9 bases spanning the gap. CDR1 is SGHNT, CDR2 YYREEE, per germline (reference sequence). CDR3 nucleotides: TGTGCCAGCAGCCCATTTGGAGAAAAACTGTTTTTT. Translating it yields CASSPFGEKLFF.

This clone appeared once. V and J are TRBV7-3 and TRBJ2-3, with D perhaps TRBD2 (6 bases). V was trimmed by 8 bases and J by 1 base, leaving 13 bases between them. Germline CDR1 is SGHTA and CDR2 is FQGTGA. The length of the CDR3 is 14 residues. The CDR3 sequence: CASAGQGGTDTQYF. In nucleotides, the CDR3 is TGTGCCAGCGCGGGGCAGGGTGGCACAGATACGCAGTATTTT.

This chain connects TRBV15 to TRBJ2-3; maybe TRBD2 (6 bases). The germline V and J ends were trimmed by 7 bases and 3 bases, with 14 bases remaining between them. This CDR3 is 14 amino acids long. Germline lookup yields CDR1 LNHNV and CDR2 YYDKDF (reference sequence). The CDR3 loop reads CATNPGAVTDTQYF. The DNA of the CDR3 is TGTGCCACCAATCCGGGAGCCGTAACAGATACGCAGTATTTT.

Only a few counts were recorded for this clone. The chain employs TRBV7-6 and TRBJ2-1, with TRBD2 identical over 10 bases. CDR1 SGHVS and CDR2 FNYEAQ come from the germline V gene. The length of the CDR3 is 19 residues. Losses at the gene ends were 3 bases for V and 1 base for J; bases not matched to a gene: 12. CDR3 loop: CASSFPWGSGRSSYNEQFF. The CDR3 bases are TGTGCCAGCAGCTTTCCCTGGGGTAGCGGGAGGAGTTCCTACAATGAGCAGTTCTTC.

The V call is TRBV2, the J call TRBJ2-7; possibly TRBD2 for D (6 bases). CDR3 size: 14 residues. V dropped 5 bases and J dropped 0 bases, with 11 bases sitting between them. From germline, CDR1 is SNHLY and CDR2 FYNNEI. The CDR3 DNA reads TGTGCCAGCAGTTTAGCGGTGAGCTCCTACGAGCAGTACTTC. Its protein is CASSLAVSSYEQYF.

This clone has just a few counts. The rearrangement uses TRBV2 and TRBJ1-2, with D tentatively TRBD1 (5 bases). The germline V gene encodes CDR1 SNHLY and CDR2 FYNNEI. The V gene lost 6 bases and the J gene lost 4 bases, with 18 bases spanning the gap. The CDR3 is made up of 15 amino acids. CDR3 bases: TGTGCCAGCAGGGGCTTCGAGGGGAATTCCTATGGCTACACCTTC. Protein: CASRGFEGNSYGYTF.

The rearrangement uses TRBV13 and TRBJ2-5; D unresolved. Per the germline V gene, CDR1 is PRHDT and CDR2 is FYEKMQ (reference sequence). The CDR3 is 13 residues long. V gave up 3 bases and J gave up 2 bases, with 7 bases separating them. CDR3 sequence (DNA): TGTGCCAGCAGCTTTGGGCCGCAAGAGACCCAGTACTTC. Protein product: CASSFGPQETQYF.